Here is one T cell receptor beta chain with its context. What it binds is unknown. The data derive from a study of T-cell memory formation after mild COVID-19. General study points: Clones that got smaller from day 15 to 85 had even CD4/CD8, while clones growing later tipped toward CD4+.

This CDR3 has 16 residues. Germline V lookup: CDR1 MNHEY, CDR2 SVGAGI. V lost 2 bases and J 5 bases, leaving 19 bases between the germline ends. After 5'RACE with constant-segment primers, TCR alpha and TCR beta cDNA libraries carrying sample barcodes and UMIs were obtained. Each CDR3 protein gets one entry after TCRdb re-called the 5' RACE reads with MiXCR. The data hold 400,000 to 550,000 distinct CDR3 sequences, with around 25% observed a single time. The sequenced sample consisted of PBMCs or a T cell subset sorted from them (not recorded which). V and J are TRBV6-5 and TRBJ2-7; D is possibly TRBD2 (5 bases). The TCR originated in an adult woman who had mild COVID-19 (a few samples of this study predate the infection). Cell type and time point are not known. As DNA, the CDR3 is TGTGCCAGCAGTTACGGGGAGACCTTCTGGCGGGACGAGCAGTACTTC. Protein sequence: CASSYGETFWRDEQYF.